The 23 T cell receptor beta chains given below trace back to one sample, sequenced in a study of blood T cell repertoires in COVID-19. This table comes from immunoSEQ multiplex PCR, and its TCRdb copy is limited to in-frame clones, with some not included. The repertoire holds 200,000 to 250,000 clones, with about four fifths as singletons. Sample: peripheral blood. The receptors here all came from a woman aged 80 or over with COVID-19, enrolled during active disease.

The genes are TRBV27 and TRBJ2-7; TRBD2 is a possible D gene (6 bases). Trimming removed 0 bases at V and 4 bases at J, with 25 bases between. Germline loops: CDR1 MNHEY, CDR2 SMNVEV (reference sequence). The CDR3 extends over 19 amino acids. CDR3 DNA: TGTGCCAGCAGTTTATCGGCTAGCGCTACCCATGGAGGCACTTACGAGCAGTACTTC. The encoded protein is CASSLSASATHGGTYEQYF.

The chain has TRBV27 and TRBJ1-2; D perhaps matches TRBD1 (5 bases). Germline lookup yields CDR1 MNHEY and CDR2 SMNVEV (reference sequence). Trimming removed 2 bases from V and 5 bases from J, with 18 bases in between. The CDR3 loop spans 16 amino acids. DNA of the CDR3: TGTGCCAGCAGTTTACGCCGCGCCAGGGTGGGTTATGGCTACACCTTC. Its translation is CASSLRRARVGYGYTF.

This clone was seen once. V usage is TRBV3-1 (or the pseudogene TRBV3-2) and J usage is TRBJ1-2; a possible D gene is TRBD1 (5 bases). The length of the CDR3 is 14 residues. The germline CDR1 and CDR2 sequences are LGHDT and YNNKEL (reference sequence). With 4 bases removed from V and 7 bases from J, the gap between germline ends came to 16 bases. The CDR3 nucleotides read TGTGCCAGCAGCCTGACCCCCCAGGGAAGTGGCTACACCTTC. It translates to CASSLTPQGSGYTF.

V usage is TRBV5-6 and J usage is TRBJ1-1; weak D call: TRBD1 (6 bases). This CDR3 spans 15 amino acids. V was clipped by 2 bases and J by 3 bases, with 14 bases between them. Germline V gene sequence: CDR1 SGHDT, CDR2 YYEEEE. CDR3 DNA sequence: TGTGCCAGCAGCTTTAGTCTGGGGGCCTACACTGAAGCTTTCTTT. Protein product: CASSFSLGAYTEAFF.

The rearrangement uses TRBV6-2 or TRBV6-3 and TRBJ1-4, with 8 bases fitting TRBD1. The CDR3 length is 14 residues. J lost 4 bases, V lost 6 bases, and 4 bases had no gene match. Germline V CDR1 and CDR2: MNHEY, SVGEGT. CDR3 protein: CASSLGQGNEKLFF. CDR3 in DNA: TGTGCCAGCAGCCTCGGACAGGGTAATGAAAAACTGTTTTTT.

The chain recombines TRBV3-1 (or the pseudogene TRBV3-2) with TRBJ1-2, with D possibly TRBD1 on 5 matching bases. CDR1 is LGHDT, CDR2 YNNKEL, per germline (reference sequence). Trimming removed 0 bases at V and 7 bases at J, with 15 bases between. CDR3 length: 15 residues. The CDR3 coding sequence is TGTGCCAGCAGCCAAGATGGGAGGGGTCGTGGTGGCTACACCTTC. This gives the protein CASSQDGRGRGGYTF.

V gene TRBV6-6 combines with J gene TRBJ2-1; TRBD2 is a possible D gene (6 bases). Germline V gene sequence: CDR1 MNHNY, CDR2 SVGAGI (reference sequence). The CDR3 is 18 amino acids. Trimming left V 5 bases short and J 6 bases short, with 26 bases between. The CDR3 region is CASSHRGLGRTIVNEQFF. CDR3 DNA: TGTGCCAGCAGTCACCGGGGACTTGGCCGAACGATTGTCAATGAGCAGTTCTTC.

This clone has just a few counts. The chain employs TRBV19 and TRBJ1-5, with 7 bases aligning to TRBD1. This CDR3 spans 16 amino acids. The V gene's germline CDR1 is LNHDA and CDR2 SQIVND (reference sequence). The junction had 11 bases not matched to a gene; V was cut back by 5 bases and J by 4 bases. The CDR3 region has the DNA TGTGCCAGTAGTTCGAGGAGACAGGGTTGGAATCAGCCCCAGCATTTT. It yields the protein CASSSRRQGWNQPQHF. Using reference TRBV19 and TRBJ1-5 for the parts outside the CDR3, the full variable domain is DGGITQSPKYLFRKEGQNVTLSCEQNLNHDAMYWYRQDPGQGLRLIYYSQIVNDFQKGDIAEGYSVSREKKESFPLTVTSAQKNPTAFYLCASSSRRQGWNQPQHFGDGTRLSIL.

The table lists this clone with a few counts. The gene calls are TRBV2 and TRBJ1-2; D is unclear. Germline CDR1 is SNHLY and CDR2 is FYNNEI. This CDR3 has 14 residues. V was trimmed by 1 base and J by 3 bases, leaving 9 bases between them. The CDR3 DNA reads TGTGCCAGCAGTGAAGGGGCAACCTACTATGGCTACACCTTC. It specifies CASSEGATYYGYTF.

This chain connects TRBV7-9 to TRBJ1-5; possibly TRBD1 for D (6 bases). Trimming removed 5 bases from V and 3 bases from J, with 14 bases in between. Per germline, CDR1 SEHNR and CDR2 FQNEAQ (reference sequence). This CDR3 spans 15 amino acids. The DNA for the CDR3 is TGTGCCAGCAGCAGTACGCCAGGGGACAATCAGCCCCAGCATTTT. This translates into CASSSTPGDNQPQHF.

In its sample, this clone was seen a few times. J is TRBJ2-1 and V is TRBV4-2; 12 nucleotides match TRBD2. This CDR3 comprises 15 residues. The ends lost 1 base at V and 8 bases at J; junction bases unmatched: 3. Germline CDR1 reads LGHNA; CDR2 reads YNFKEQ. The CDR3 region is CASSQVTSGRHEQFF. DNA of the CDR3: TGTGCCAGCAGCCAAGTGACTAGCGGGAGACATGAGCAGTTCTTC.

The chain uses TRBV18 and TRBJ1-6, with D hard to call. CDR1 is KGHSH and CDR2 is LQKENI in the germline V gene. The CDR3 is made up of 17 amino acids. V dropped 4 bases and J dropped 9 bases, with 22 bases sitting between them. The CDR3 DNA sequence: TGTGCCAGCTCACTCTTGAAACTGACACCCGAGGGTTCACCCCTCCACTTT. Encoded protein: CASSLLKLTPEGSPLHF. The whole variable domain, remainder taken from reference TRBV18 and TRBJ1-6, is NAGVMQNPRHLVRRRGQEARLRCSPMKGHSHVYWYRQLPEEGLKFMVYLQKENIIDESGMPKERFSAEFPKEGPSILRIQQVVRGDSAAYFCASSLLKLTPEGSPLHFGNGTRLTVT.

The genes are TRBV6-6 and TRBJ1-1, with 7 positions matching TRBD1. The CDR3 runs to 14 residues. Unmatched junction bases numbered 10, after V lost 6 bases and J lost 6 bases. Germline-derived CDR1 and CDR2 are MNHNY and SVGAGI (reference sequence). CDR3 sequence (DNA): TGTGCCAGCAGCTCCAGACAGGGAGGATCTGAAGCTTTCTTT. Translating it yields CASSSRQGGSEAFF.

The rearrangement uses TRBV6-5 and TRBJ2-2; TRBD1 might be the D (5 bases). The CDR3 spans 12 residues. Trimming left V 6 bases short and J 7 bases short, with 9 bases between. Germline V CDR1 and CDR2: MNHEY, SVGAGI. The CDR3 sequence: CASSKQGGELFF. The DNA of the CDR3 is TGTGCCAGCAGCAAGCAGGGCGGGGAGCTGTTTTTT.

V and J are TRBV3-1 (or the pseudogene TRBV3-2) and TRBJ1-3; no clear D. The CDR3 runs to 12 residues. V was trimmed by 0 bases and J by 7 bases, leaving 4 bases between them. The V gene's germline CDR1 is LGHDT and CDR2 YNNKEL (reference sequence). The CDR3 coding sequence is TGTGCCAGCAGCCAAGACCGGAACACCATATATTTT. Its protein product is CASSQDRNTIYF.

This clone came up a few times. J is TRBJ2-2 and V is TRBV10-3; 7 bases align to TRBD2. Unmatched junction bases numbered 0, after V lost 1 base and J lost 1 base. Germline lookup yields CDR1 ENHRY and CDR2 SYGVKD. CDR3 length: 15 amino acids. The CDR3 loop reads CAISELAGNTGELFF. CDR3 bases: TGTGCCATCAGTGAGTTAGCGGGGAACACCGGGGAGCTGTTTTTT.

This clone was observed a handful of times. The rearrangement links TRBV19 to TRBJ1-4; D is undetermined. The germline V gene encodes CDR1 LNHDA and CDR2 SQIVND (reference sequence). Trimming removed 6 bases at V and 2 bases at J, with 10 bases between. This CDR3 has 14 residues. This CDR3 is CASRSAQTNEKLFF. The CDR3 DNA is TGTGCCAGTAGATCGGCACAGACTAATGAAAAACTGTTTTTT. Complete variable domain (other parts from reference TRBV19 and TRBJ1-4): DGGITQSPKYLFRKEGQNVTLSCEQNLNHDAMYWYRQDPGQGLRLIYYSQIVNDFQKGDIAEGYSVSREKKESFPLTVTSAQKNPTAFYLCASRSAQTNEKLFFGSGTQLSVL.

J is TRBJ2-7 and V is TRBV5-6; TRBD2 aligns across 9 bases. From germline, CDR1 is SGHDT and CDR2 YYEEEE. The CDR3 sequence is 15 residues long. After removal of 4 bases from V and 3 bases from J, the junction contained 8 bases not matched to a gene. DNA of the CDR3: TGTGCCAGCAGCGCCTCCGGGACTAGCCTCTACGAGCAGTACTTC. Translated: CASSASGTSLYEQYF.

V and J are TRBV6-5 and TRBJ1-1; TRBD1 matches 7 bases. The CDR3 is 13 residues long. The V segment lost 8 bases and the J segment 3 bases; nucleotides outside the gene matches: 6. CDR1 and CDR2 (germline): MNHEY, SVGAGI. The CDR3 bases are TGTGCCAGCCCAACAGGGGCCGACACTGAAGCTTTCTTT. This sequence encodes CASPTGADTEAFF.

The chain couples TRBV5-1 to TRBJ1-1, with D tentatively TRBD1 (6 bases). The V gene lost 0 bases and the J gene lost 1 base, with 16 bases spanning the gap. The length of the CDR3 is 17 residues. Germline CDR1 and CDR2: SGHRS and YFSETQ. DNA of the CDR3: TGCGCCAGCAGCTTGGCCTACGTAACAGGGTCGAACACTGAAGCTTTCTTT. It codes for CASSLAYVTGSNTEAFF.

The rearrangement links TRBV28 to TRBJ1-5; no clear D. CDR3 size: 11 residues. The germline V and J ends were trimmed by 6 bases and 4 bases, with 4 bases remaining between them. Germline CDR1 and CDR2: MDHEN and SYDVKM. CDR3 DNA sequence: TGTGCCAGCAGCCTTAATCAGCCCCAGCATTTT. Its protein product is CASSLNQPQHF.

This sequence joins TRBV29-1 and TRBJ1-5; a possible D gene is TRBD1 (5 bases). Trimming left V 6 bases short and J 4 bases short, with 16 bases between. Germline CDR1 reads SQVTM; CDR2 reads ANQGSEA. The CDR3 is 14 amino acids. CDR3 sequence (DNA): TGCAGCGTGAGGTCGGGGGGATCTAATCAGCCCCAGCATTTT. This encodes CSVRSGGSNQPQHF.

The chain recombines TRBV7-9 with TRBJ1-1, with 9 bases lining up with TRBD1. The CDR3 sequence is 16 residues long. Germline V gene data show CDR1 as SEHNR and CDR2 as FQNEAQ (reference sequence). Trimming cost V 4 bases and J 5 bases; bases outside gene matches: 11. This CDR3 is CASSSGTGRFVTEAFF. The CDR3 DNA follows: TGTGCCAGCAGCTCCGGGACAGGGCGTTTCGTGACTGAAGCTTTCTTT.